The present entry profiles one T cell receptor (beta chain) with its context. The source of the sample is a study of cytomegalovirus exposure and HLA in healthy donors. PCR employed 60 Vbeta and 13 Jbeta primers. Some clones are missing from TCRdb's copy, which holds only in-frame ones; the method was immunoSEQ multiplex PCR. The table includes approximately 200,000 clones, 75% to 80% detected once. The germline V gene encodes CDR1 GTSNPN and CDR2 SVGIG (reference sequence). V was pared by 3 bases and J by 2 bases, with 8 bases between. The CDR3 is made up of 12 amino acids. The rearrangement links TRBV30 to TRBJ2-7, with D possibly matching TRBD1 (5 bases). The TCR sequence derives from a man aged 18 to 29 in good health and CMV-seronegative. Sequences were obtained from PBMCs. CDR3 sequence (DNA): TGTGCCTGGAGAGACAGAACCTACGAGCAGTACTTC. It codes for CAWRDRTYEQYF. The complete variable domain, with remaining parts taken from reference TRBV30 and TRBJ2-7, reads SQTIHQWPATLVQPVGSPLSLECTVEGTSNPNLYWYRQAAGRGLQLLFYSVGIGQISSEVPQNLSASRPQDRQFILSSKKLLLSDSGFYLCAWRDRTYEQYFGPGTRLTVT.